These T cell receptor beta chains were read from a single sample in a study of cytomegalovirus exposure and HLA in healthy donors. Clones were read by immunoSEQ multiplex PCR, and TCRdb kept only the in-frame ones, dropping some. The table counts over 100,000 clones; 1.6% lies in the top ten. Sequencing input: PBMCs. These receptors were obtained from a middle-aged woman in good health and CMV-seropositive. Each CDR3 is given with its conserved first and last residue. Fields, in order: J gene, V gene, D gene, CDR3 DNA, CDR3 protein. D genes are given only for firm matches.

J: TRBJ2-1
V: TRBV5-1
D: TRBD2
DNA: TGCGCCAGCAGCTTGGAGACTAGCGGGAGCAATGAGCAGTTCTTC
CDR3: CASSLETSGSNEQFF

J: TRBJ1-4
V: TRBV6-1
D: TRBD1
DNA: TGTGCCAGCAGTGGTCCGACAGGGGGGAATAATGAAAAACTGTTTTTT
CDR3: CASSGPTGGNNEKLFF

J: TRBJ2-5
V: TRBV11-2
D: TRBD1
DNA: TGTGCCAGCAGCGGGACAGGGGTAACAGAGACCCAGTACTTC
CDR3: CASSGTGVTETQYF

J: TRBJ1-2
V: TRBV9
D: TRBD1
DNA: TGTGCCAGCAGCGTCACAAGACAGGGGGCGATATGTGGCTACACCTTC
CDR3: CASSVTRQGAICGYTF

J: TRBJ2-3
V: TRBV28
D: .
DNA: TGTGCCAGCAGATACGCACAGGAAAGCACAGATACGCAGTATTTT
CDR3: CASRYAQESTDTQYF

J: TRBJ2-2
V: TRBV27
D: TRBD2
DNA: TGTGCCAGCAGTTTAGTACTAGCGGGAGTGCCCGGGGAGCTGTTTTTT
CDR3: CASSLVLAGVPGELFF

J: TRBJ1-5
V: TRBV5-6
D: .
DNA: TGTGCCAGCAGCCAATCACAGGGTCGAAGCAATCAGCCCCAGCATTTT
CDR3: CASSQSQGRSNQPQHF

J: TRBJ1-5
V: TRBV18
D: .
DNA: TGTGCCAGCTCACCACCGGATAAGGGGGATGATCAGCCCCAGCATTTT
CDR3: CASSPPDKGDDQPQHF

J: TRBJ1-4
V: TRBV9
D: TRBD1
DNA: TGTGCCAGCAGCGAGGACAGGGGAGATGAAAAACTGTTTTTT
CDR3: CASSEDRGDEKLFF

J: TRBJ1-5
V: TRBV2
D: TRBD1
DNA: TGTGCCAGCAGCCTCTTAGGGGGGACAGGGTGGCAGCCCCAGCATTTT
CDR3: CASSLLGGTGWQPQHF

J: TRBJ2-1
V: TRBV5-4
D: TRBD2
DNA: TGTGCCAGCACCTTCGGGGCGGGAGGCATCGCACAAGAGCAGTTCTTC
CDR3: CASTFGAGGIAQEQFF

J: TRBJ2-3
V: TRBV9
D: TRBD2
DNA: TGTGCCAGCAGCACCCACCGGGGACTAGCGGGGTATACGCAGTATTTT
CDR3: CASSTHRGLAGYTQYF

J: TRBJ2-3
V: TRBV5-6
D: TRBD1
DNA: TGTGCCAGCAGCTTGGTGGGACAGTCTAGCACAGATACGCAGTATTTT
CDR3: CASSLVGQSSTDTQYF

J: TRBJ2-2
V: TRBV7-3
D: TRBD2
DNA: TGTGCCAGCAGCCCCCCGACTAGCGGCAACCCCGGGGAGCTGTTTTTT
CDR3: CASSPPTSGNPGELFF

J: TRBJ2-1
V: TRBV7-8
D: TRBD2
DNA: TGTGCCAGCAGCTTGGGTCCCCGAGGGAGGGCCGATGAGCAGTTCTTC
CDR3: CASSLGPRGRADEQFF

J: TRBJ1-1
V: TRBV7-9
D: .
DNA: TGTGCCAGCAGCTTAGTACTCCAGAACACTGAAGCTTTCTTT
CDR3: CASSLVLQNTEAFF

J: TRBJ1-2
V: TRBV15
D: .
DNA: TGTGCCACCAGCAGAGGCGAATCCACTAACTATGGCTACACCTTC
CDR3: CATSRGESTNYGYTF

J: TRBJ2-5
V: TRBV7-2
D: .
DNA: TGTGCCAGCAGCTTAGGAGCGGGAGAGACCCAGTACTTC
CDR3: CASSLGAGETQYF

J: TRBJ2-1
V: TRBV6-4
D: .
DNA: TGTGCCAGTTCCTCTAGCTCCTACAATGAGCAGTTCTTC
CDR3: CASSSSSYNEQFF

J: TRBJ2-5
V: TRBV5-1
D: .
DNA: TGCGCCAGCAGCTTGAACAGCTTTTGGGAGACCCAGTACTTC
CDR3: CASSLNSFWETQYF

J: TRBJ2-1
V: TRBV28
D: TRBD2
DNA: TGTGCCAGCAGTCAAACGAGGACTAGCAGAGACAATGAGCAGTTCTTC
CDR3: CASSQTRTSRDNEQFF

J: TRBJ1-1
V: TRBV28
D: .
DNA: TGTGCCAGCAGTTTAATAGTCGGGGGACGGAACACTGAAGCTTTCTTT
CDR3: CASSLIVGGRNTEAFF

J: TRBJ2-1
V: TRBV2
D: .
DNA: TGTGCCAGCAGTGACCAGGTCCACAATGAGCAGTTCTTC
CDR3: CASSDQVHNEQFF

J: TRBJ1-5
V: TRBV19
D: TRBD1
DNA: TGTGCCAGTAGTCGGACAGGGGGCGATCAGCCCCAGCATTTT
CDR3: CASSRTGGDQPQHF

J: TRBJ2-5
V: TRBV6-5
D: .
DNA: TGTGCCAGCAGTGCCTGGGGGGGCTCCCAAGAGACCCAGTACTTC
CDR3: CASSAWGGSQETQYF

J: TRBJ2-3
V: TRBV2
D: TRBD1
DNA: TGTGCCAGCAGTTTCGGGACAGGGGGCACAGATACGCAGTATTTT
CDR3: CASSFGTGGTDTQYF

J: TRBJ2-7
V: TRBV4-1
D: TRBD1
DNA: TGCGCCAGCAGCCAAGACAACAGGGGGACATACGAGCAGTACTTC
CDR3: CASSQDNRGTYEQYF

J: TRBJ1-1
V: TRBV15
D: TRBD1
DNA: TGTGCCACCAGCGGCGGACAGGGTCTGAACACTGAAGCTTTCTTT
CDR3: CATSGGQGLNTEAFF

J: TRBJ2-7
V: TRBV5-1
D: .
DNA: TGCGCCAGCAGCTTGGGACAGGAGATCAGAGCCTACGAGCAGTACTTC
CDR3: CASSLGQEIRAYEQYF

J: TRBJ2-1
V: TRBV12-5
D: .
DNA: TGTGCTAGTGGTTTAGGTAGCGGACTCTACAATGAGCAGTTCTTC
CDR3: CASGLGSGLYNEQFF

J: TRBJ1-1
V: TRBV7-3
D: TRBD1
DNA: TGTGCCAGCAGCCCTCAGGGGGCCCGGGGAGCTGAAGCTTTCTTT
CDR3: CASSPQGARGAEAFF

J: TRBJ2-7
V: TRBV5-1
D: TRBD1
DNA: TGCGCCAGCAGCTTGTACGGGACAGGGGTGTACGAGCAGTACTTC
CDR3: CASSLYGTGVYEQYF

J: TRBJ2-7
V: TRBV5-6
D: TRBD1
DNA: TGTGCCAGCAGCCCCGGGACAGGTTCTTACGAGCAGTACTTC
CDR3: CASSPGTGSYEQYF

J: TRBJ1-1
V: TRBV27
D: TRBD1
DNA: TGTGCCAGCAGTCCATGGACAGGGGACTTGAACACTGAAGCTTTCTTT
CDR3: CASSPWTGDLNTEAFF

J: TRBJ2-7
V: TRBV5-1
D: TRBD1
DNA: TGCGCCAGCAGCTTCGAGTGGACAGGGGCCTACGAGCAGTACTTC
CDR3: CASSFEWTGAYEQYF

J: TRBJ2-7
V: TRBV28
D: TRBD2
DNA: TGTGCCAGCAGGGCGACTAGCGAGATACCCTACGAGCAGTACTTC
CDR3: CASRATSEIPYEQYF

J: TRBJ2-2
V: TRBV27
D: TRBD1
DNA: TGTGCCAGCAAAGGGGGCGGCACCGGGGAGCTGTTTTTT
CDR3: CASKGGGTGELFF

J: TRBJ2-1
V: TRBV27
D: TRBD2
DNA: TGTGCCAGCAGGTCCCTAGCGGGAGGACTCAATGAGCAGTTCTTC
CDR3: CASRSLAGGLNEQFF

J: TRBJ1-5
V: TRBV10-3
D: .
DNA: TGTGCCATCAGTGAGGCGGGGGTTCAGCCCCAGCATTTT
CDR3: CAISEAGVQPQHF

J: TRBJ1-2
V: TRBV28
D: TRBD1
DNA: TGTGCCAGCAGTTTCGGACAGGGCAAATACACCTTC
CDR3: CASSFGQGKYTF

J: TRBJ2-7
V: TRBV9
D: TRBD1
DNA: TGTGCCAGCAGCGTTTCAGGGGGTAGGGCCTACGAGCAGTACTTC
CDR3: CASSVSGGRAYEQYF

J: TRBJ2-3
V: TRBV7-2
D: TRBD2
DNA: TGTGCCAGCAGCGACTTAGGACTAGCGGGAATTGTAGATACGCAGTATTTT
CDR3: CASSDLGLAGIVDTQYF

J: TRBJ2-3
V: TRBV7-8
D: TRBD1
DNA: TGTGCCAGCGAACTAAGACAGGGCCTAATCTCTAATACGCAGTATTTT
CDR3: CASELRQGLISNTQYF

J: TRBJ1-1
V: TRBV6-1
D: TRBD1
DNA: TGTGCCAGCCACAGGGGGCGGAACGCTTTCTTT
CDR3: CASHRGRNAFF

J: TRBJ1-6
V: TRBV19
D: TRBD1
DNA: TGTGCCAGTAGTCCTCGACAGGGGGCGACTTCACCCCTCCACTTT
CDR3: CASSPRQGATSPLHF

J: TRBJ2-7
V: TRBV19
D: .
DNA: TGTGCCAGTAGTATGGAGGGCCCCTACGAGCAGTACTTC
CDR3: CASSMEGPYEQYF

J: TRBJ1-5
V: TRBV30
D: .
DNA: TGTGCCTGGACAGGGGATAGCAATCAGCCCCAGCATTTT
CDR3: CAWTGDSNQPQHF

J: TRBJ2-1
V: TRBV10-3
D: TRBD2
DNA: TGTGCCATCAGTGATGGTCTAGCGGGAGGGTCCTCCTACAATGAGCAGTTCTTC
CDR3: CAISDGLAGGSSYNEQFF

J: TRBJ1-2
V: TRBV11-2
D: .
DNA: TGTGCCAGCAGCTTAGTACGCGGGGTAAACGGCTACACCTTC
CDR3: CASSLVRGVNGYTF

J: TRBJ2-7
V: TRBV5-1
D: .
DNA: TGCGCCAGCAGCCCGCAGGATCCATACGAGCAGTACTTC
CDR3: CASSPQDPYEQYF

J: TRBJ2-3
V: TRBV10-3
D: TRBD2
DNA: TGTGCCATCAGTACAGCGGGAGCGACCATGGATACGCAGTATTTT
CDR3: CAISTAGATMDTQYF

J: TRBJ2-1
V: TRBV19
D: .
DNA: TGTGCCAGTAGTATAGGGGTAGCGGCGTACAATGAGCAGTTCTTC
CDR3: CASSIGVAAYNEQFF

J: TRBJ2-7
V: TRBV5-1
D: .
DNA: TGCGCCAGCAGCTTCCGGGACGGGACTTACGAGCAGTACTTC
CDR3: CASSFRDGTYEQYF